This entry lists 22 T cell receptor beta chains sequenced from one sample in a study of CD8+ T cells in alopecia areata (dated by TCRdb to 2017 to 2018). The library was obtained by the immunoSEQ multiplex PCR assay. For TCR sequencing, RNA was extracted from every sample and reverse transcribed into cDNA to serve as template. This is the immuneACCESS table as TCRdb keeps it, with only in-frame sequences that have V and J called. A part of the clones is gone; compared with another copy, unresolved V genes explain less than half, and the rest is unexplained. Here the sample has 180,000 or so clones; roughly 59% occur a single time. The ten top clones hold 1.5% to 2% of the sample. The sample's time point label, decoded: baseline before oral tofacitinib. Source: CD4+ T cells sorted from blood, taken at week 0. These receptors all stem from a human donor with alopecia areata.

This clone was seen only a few times. The chain joins TRBV29-1 to TRBJ2-3, with 10 bases fitting TRBD2. The germline CDR1 and CDR2 sequences are SQVTM and ANQGSEA. This CDR3 contains 16 residues. V dropped 7 bases and J dropped 6; count of bases not matched to a gene: 16. The CDR3, as DNA: TGCAGCGCCGGACAAGGGCTAGCGGGGGTCTTGGATACGCAGTATTTT. It is translated as CSAGQGLAGVLDTQYF.

The chain is built from TRBV7-2 and TRBJ1-3; D unclear. CDR1 SGHTA and CDR2 FQGNSA come from the germline V gene. Trimming took off 0 bases at V and 0 bases at J, with 9 bases between the two ends. The CDR3 sequence is 16 residues long. In DNA, the CDR3 is TGTGCCAGCAGCTTAGCTGGGGTTTCCTCTGGAAACACCATATATTTT. Amino acid sequence: CASSLAGVSSGNTIYF.

The chain joins TRBV4-3 to TRBJ2-1; TRBD1 matches at 8 bases. V lost 1 base to trimming and J lost 8 bases; unmatched junction nucleotides: 10. Germline loops: CDR1 LGHNA, CDR2 YSLEER. The CDR3 spans 16 residues. CDR3 protein: CASSQVSAQQGDEQFF. The CDR3, as DNA: TGCGCCAGCAGCCAAGTATCGGCCCAACAGGGGGATGAGCAGTTCTTC.

V is TRBV27 and J is TRBJ1-6; D unclear. V lost 6 bases, J lost 10 bases, and 10 bases lay in between. Germline V gene sequence: CDR1 MNHEY, CDR2 SMNVEV (reference sequence). CDR3 length equals 12 residues. CDR3 in amino acids: CASSLRGSPLHF. In DNA, the CDR3 is TGTGCCAGCAGCCTCCGAGGGTCACCCCTCCACTTT.

This clone was counted between two and nine times. The chain joins TRBV4-3 to TRBJ1-6; D unresolved. Germline V lookup: CDR1 LGHNA, CDR2 YSLEER. CDR3 length equals 15 residues. V lost 1 base and J 7 bases, leaving 11 bases between the germline ends. CDR3 sequence: CASSQVFGPNSPLHF. CDR3 nucleotides: TGCGCCAGCAGCCAAGTCTTCGGCCCAAATTCACCCCTCCACTTT.

The chain is built from TRBV7-3 and TRBJ1-6; 7 bases map to TRBD1. Germline V gene data show CDR1 as SGHTA and CDR2 as FQGTGA. Trimming took 3 bases from V and 8 from J; bases not matched to a gene: 1. The CDR3 extends over 13 amino acids. CDR3 DNA sequence: TGTGCCAGCAGCTTGCAGGGGGATTCACCCCTCCACTTT. Encoded protein: CASSLQGDSPLHF. The variable domain in full, with the rest retrieved from reference TRBV7-3 and TRBJ1-6, is GAGVSQTPSNKVTEKGKYVELRCDPISGHTALYWYRQSLGQGPEFLIYFQGTGAADDSGLPNDRFFAVRPEGSVSTLKIQRTERGDSAVYLCASSLQGDSPLHFGNGTRLTVT.

The chain couples TRBV19 to TRBJ1-5; unclear D gene. V was cut by 5 bases and J by 2 bases, with 13 bases left in between. The CDR3 contains 15 residues. Per germline, CDR1 LNHDA and CDR2 SQIVND (reference sequence). The CDR3 loop reads CASSLEGNGNQPQHF. The DNA for the CDR3 is TGTGCCAGTAGTCTTGAGGGTAATGGCAATCAGCCCCAGCATTTT.

The chain has TRBV29-1 and TRBJ1-2; tentatively, D is TRBD1 (5 bases). V was shortened by 6 bases and J by 4 bases, with 12 bases between the two germline ends. CDR1 SQVTM and CDR2 ANQGSEA come from the germline V gene. The CDR3 length is 12 residues. CDR3 nucleotides: TGCAGCGTGGGGACCTGGCCCTATGGCTACACCTTC. Its protein is CSVGTWPYGYTF.

The chain joins TRBV5-6 to TRBJ1-2; D unclear. This CDR3 is 14 amino acids long. Germline CDR1 is SGHDT and CDR2 is YYEEEE. V was pared by 2 bases and J by 1 base, with 9 bases between. CDR3 nucleotides: TGTGCCAGCAGCTTAGACCCAATTAACTATGGCTACACCTTC. It yields the protein CASSLDPINYGYTF.

V usage is TRBV25-1 and J usage is TRBJ2-7; the D is unclear. Germline-derived CDR1 and CDR2 are MGHDK and SYGVNS. CDR3 length equals 11 residues. Trimming removed 5 bases at V and 4 bases at J, with 6 bases between. The CDR3 is CASSRTYEQYF. The CDR3 DNA sequence: TGTGCCAGCAGTCGAACTTACGAGCAGTACTTC.

This clone was recorded a few times. This chain joins TRBV30 and TRBJ1-2, with D possibly TRBD1 on 6 matching bases. CDR1 and CDR2 from the germline V gene are GTSNPN and SVGIG (reference sequence). Trimming took 6 bases from V and 7 from J, leaving 21 bases between them. The CDR3 is 14 amino acids. Here the CDR3 DNA reads TGTGCCTGCGCCACTTCGGCAGGGGCGTTTGGCTACACCTTC. Translating it yields CACATSAGAFGYTF.

J is TRBJ1-2 and V is TRBV4-1; the D is unclear. Germline CDR1 and CDR2: MGHRA and YSYEKL. V lost 0 bases and J 8 bases, leaving 13 bases between the germline ends. This CDR3 has 14 amino acids. Here the CDR3 DNA reads TGCGCCAGCAGCCAAGATCTGGGCCTACTGGGCTACACCTTC. It specifies CASSQDLGLLGYTF.

The chain uses TRBV30 and TRBJ1-2; possible D gene TRBD1, 6 bases. Trimming pared 1 base from V and 6 bases from J, leaving 15 bases between. CDR1 GTSNPN and CDR2 SVGIG come from the germline V gene (reference sequence). The CDR3 covers 14 residues. CDR3 in amino acids: CAWSGGGTQHGYTF. The CDR3 DNA follows: TGTGCCTGGAGTGGGGGGGGCACTCAACATGGCTACACCTTC.

The chain uses TRBV10-1 and TRBJ1-2; D remains unclear. V was shortened by 6 bases and J by 1 base, with 9 bases between the two germline ends. CDR3 length: 13 amino acids. Germline V gives CDR1 WNHNN, CDR2 SYGVQD (reference sequence). The CDR3 loop is CASSAHHNYGYTF. CDR3 bases: TGCGCCAGCAGCGCACACCATAACTATGGCTACACCTTC.

This chain connects TRBV11-2 to TRBJ2-7, with D perhaps matching TRBD1 or TRBD2 (5 bases each). V lost 4 bases and J lost 4, with 11 bases in between. The CDR3 loop spans 13 amino acids. The germline V gene encodes CDR1 SGHAT and CDR2 FQNNGV. Here the CDR3 DNA reads TGTGCCAGCAGCTCGGGGCCCACTTACGAGCAGTACTTC. Protein product: CASSSGPTYEQYF.

This clone was counted a few times. The J gene is TRBJ2-2, the V gene TRBV11-2; D gene uncertain. V was clipped by 1 base and J by 4 bases, with 4 bases between them. Per the germline V gene, CDR1 is SGHAT and CDR2 is FQNNGV. CDR3 length equals 13 residues. DNA of the CDR3: TGTGCCAGCAGCTTAGTCCCCACCGGGGAGCTGTTTTTT. It is translated as CASSLVPTGELFF. The whole variable domain, filled in from reference TRBV11-2 and TRBJ2-2, reads EAGVAQSPRYKIIEKRQSVAFWCNPISGHATLYWYQQILGQGPKLLIQFQNNGVVDDSQLPKDRFSAERLKGVDSTLKIQPAKLEDSAVYLCASSLVPTGELFFGEGSRLTVL.

The table lists this clone with a few counts. V usage is TRBV29-1 and J usage is TRBJ2-3, with D tentatively TRBD1 (6 bases). V lost 4 bases and J 1 base, leaving 12 bases between the germline ends. CDR3 length: 14 amino acids. Germline lookup yields CDR1 SQVTM and CDR2 ANQGSEA. The CDR3 reads CSVGWGLGTDTQYF. CDR3 bases: TGCAGCGTTGGATGGGGGCTAGGCACAGATACGCAGTATTTT.

V usage is TRBV29-1 and J usage is TRBJ1-1; D unresolved. The CDR3 has 14 residues. The V end lost 7 bases, the J end lost 2 bases, and 17 bases lay between the germline ends. The germline V gene has CDR1 SQVTM and CDR2 ANQGSEA. The CDR3 protein is CSAAFRLVNTEAFF. The CDR3 DNA follows: TGCAGCGCTGCGTTTCGACTTGTCAACACTGAAGCTTTCTTT.

The chain uses TRBV29-1 and TRBJ2-2; TRBD1 matches 8 bases. After removal of 7 bases from V and 6 bases from J, the junction contained 10 bases not matched to a gene. Germline values: CDR1 SQVTM, CDR2 ANQGSEA. CDR3 size: 14 residues. CDR3 sequence reads: CSAVQGAISGELFF. CDR3 nucleotide sequence: TGCAGCGCTGTTCAGGGGGCGATATCCGGGGAGCTGTTTTTT.

This clone was counted a few times. V usage is TRBV30 and J usage is TRBJ2-7; 10 bases agree with TRBD2. The CDR3 extends over 15 amino acids. After removal of 1 base from V and 3 bases from J, the junction contained 6 bases not matched to a gene. Germline V CDR1 and CDR2: GTSNPN, SVGIG (reference sequence). The CDR3 here is CAWSGQASGGYEQYF. Here the CDR3 DNA reads TGTGCCTGGAGTGGACAGGCTAGCGGGGGCTACGAGCAGTACTTC.

This clone was seen a handful of times. The V and J genes are TRBV15 and TRBJ1-5; D is unclear. The CDR3 consists of 14 residues. Germline CDR1 reads LNHNV; CDR2 reads YYDKDF (reference sequence). Trimming removed 8 bases from V and 0 bases from J, with 11 bases in between. CDR3 in amino acids: CATRDGNSNQPQHF. The CDR3 coding sequence is TGTGCCACCCGAGACGGAAATAGCAATCAGCCCCAGCATTTT.

This clone was picked up a small number of times. This chain joins TRBV5-6 and TRBJ2-7, with D maybe TRBD1 (6 bases). Trimming removed 1 base at V and 3 bases at J, with 8 bases between. Germline CDR1 and CDR2: SGHDT and YYEEEE. This CDR3 is built from 13 residues. This CDR3 is CASSLQGNYEQYF. Here the CDR3 DNA reads TGTGCCAGCAGCTTGCAGGGGAACTACGAGCAGTACTTC.